These 10 T cell receptor beta chains originate from one sample sequenced in a study of CDR3 diversity in severe acne. TCRdb called the PCR reads again in MiXCR, with one record for every CDR3 protein. The table records 85,000 to 120,000 distinct CDR3 sequences, about half of them present only once. Sequenced: blood. These receptors were taken from a male donor with acne.

The chain joins TRBV14 to TRBJ2-5; tentatively, D is TRBD1 or TRBD2 (5 bases each). V dropped 1 base and J dropped 0 bases, with 15 bases sitting between them. The CDR3 consists of 17 residues. CDR1 is SGHDN, CDR2 FVKESK, per germline. CDR3 loop: CASSQGGGPINQETQYF. In DNA, the CDR3 is TGTGCCAGCAGCCAAGGTGGGGGACCAATAAACCAAGAGACCCAGTACTTC.

The V and J genes are TRBV12-3 or TRBV12-4 and TRBJ1-1; D gene ambiguous. The CDR3 contains 13 residues. Trimming removed 8 bases from V and 2 bases from J, with 12 bases in between. CDR3 sequence (DNA): TGTGCCAGCTGGTTCGGTGGAAACACTGAAGCTTTCTTT. Its protein is CASWFGGNTEAFF.

This clonotype has at least ten counts. This chain connects TRBV29-1 to TRBJ1-2, with D hard to call. V lost 4 bases and J 6 bases, leaving 15 bases between the germline ends. The CDR3 is 13 residues long. The germline CDR1 and CDR2 sequences are SQVTM and ANQGSEA. In nucleotides, the CDR3 is TGCAGCGTTGTGTACGGCACGAGCGATGGCTACACCTTC. Translated: CSVVYGTSDGYTF.

The chain joins TRBV25-1 to TRBJ2-3; TRBD1 or TRBD2 may be the D gene (5 bases each). The V end lost 8 bases, the J end lost 5 bases, and 17 bases lay between the germline ends. Per the germline V gene, CDR1 is MGHDK and CDR2 is SYGVNS. CDR3 size: 14 residues. This CDR3 is CASRRGSGGDTQYF. For the CDR3, the DNA is TGTGCCAGCCGACGGGGCTCCGGAGGAGATACGCAGTATTTT.

This chain uses TRBV9 with TRBJ2-5, with 7 bases that match TRBD1. The CDR3 loop spans 12 amino acids. The germline V gene has CDR1 SGDLS and CDR2 YYNGEE. V lost 5 bases to trimming and J lost 4 bases; unmatched junction nucleotides: 2. CDR3 protein: CASRGTVETQYF. The CDR3 DNA reads as TGTGCCAGCAGGGGGACAGTAGAGACCCAGTACTTC.

The CDR3: CASSNSIPDTQYF. CDR3 DNA sequence: TGTGCCAGCAGCAATTCGATACCAGACACCCAGTACTTC. The rearrangement links TRBV7-4 to TRBJ2-5; D remains unclear. The germline V gene encodes CDR1 SGHVT and CDR2 SQSDAQ. The CDR3 runs to 13 residues. Trimming stripped 5 bases from V and 8 bases from J, with 15 bases between.

This clonotype was observed at least ten times. The chain is built from TRBV19 and TRBJ2-1; 9 bases are a match to TRBD2. J was trimmed by 7 bases and V by 6 bases; bases with no gene match: 16. This CDR3 has 17 residues. The germline CDR1 and CDR2 sequences are LNHDA and SQIVND (reference sequence). CDR3 nucleotides: TGTGCCAGTAGGGCTGCCCCACTAGCGGGCCGTTGGAATGAGCAGTTCTTC. This codes for CASRAAPLAGRWNEQFF.

Judged by abundance, this clonotype is medium-sized (0.01 to 0.1%). V is TRBV20-1 and J is TRBJ2-1, with D uncertain. The germline V gene encodes CDR1 DFQATT and CDR2 SNEGSKA (reference sequence). With 0 bases removed from V and 5 bases from J, the gap between germline ends came to 8 bases. This CDR3 is 13 amino acids long. This CDR3 reads CSARDTRHNEQFF. The CDR3 DNA is TGCAGTGCTAGAGATACCCGCCACAATGAGCAGTTCTTC.

CDR3 in DNA: TGCAGTGCTAGAGGCCCGCACTCCTACGAGCAGTACTTC. Amino acid sequence: CSARGPHSYEQYF. The chain combines TRBV20-1 with TRBJ2-7; no reliable D call. Germline CDR1 reads DFQATT; CDR2 reads SNEGSKA (reference sequence). The germline V and J ends were trimmed by 1 base and 0 bases, with 7 bases remaining between them. The CDR3 is 13 amino acids.

This clonotype is termed medium-sized. The chain uses TRBV29-1 and TRBJ2-3; the match to TRBD1 covers 8 bases. Germline V gives CDR1 SQVTM, CDR2 ANQGSEA. There are 14 residues in the CDR3. Germline trimming cut 4 bases from V and 7 bases from J; bases unmatched to any gene: 10. In DNA form, the CDR3 reads TGCAGCGTTGGCCCCCCGGACAGGGCAAATACGCAGTATTTT. Encoded protein: CSVGPPDRANTQYF.